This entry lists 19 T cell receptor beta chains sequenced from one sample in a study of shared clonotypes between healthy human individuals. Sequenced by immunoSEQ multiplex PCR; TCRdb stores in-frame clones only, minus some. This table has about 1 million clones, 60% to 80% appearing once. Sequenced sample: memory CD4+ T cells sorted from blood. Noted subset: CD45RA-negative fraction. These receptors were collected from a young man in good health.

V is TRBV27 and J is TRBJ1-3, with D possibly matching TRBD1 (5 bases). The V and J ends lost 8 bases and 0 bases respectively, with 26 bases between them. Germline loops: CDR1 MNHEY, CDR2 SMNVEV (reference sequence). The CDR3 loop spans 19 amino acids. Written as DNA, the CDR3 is TGTGCCAGCCCTTACAGGCTTCCCATCCCAACGAGCTCTGGAAACACCATATATTTT. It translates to CASPYRLPIPTSSGNTIYF.

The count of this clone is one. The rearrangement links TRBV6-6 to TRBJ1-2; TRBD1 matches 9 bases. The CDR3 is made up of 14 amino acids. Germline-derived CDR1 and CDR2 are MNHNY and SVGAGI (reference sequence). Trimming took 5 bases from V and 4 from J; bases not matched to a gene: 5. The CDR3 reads CASSPGTGSYGYTF. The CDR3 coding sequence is TGTGCCAGCAGTCCCGGGACAGGGTCCTATGGCTACACCTTC.

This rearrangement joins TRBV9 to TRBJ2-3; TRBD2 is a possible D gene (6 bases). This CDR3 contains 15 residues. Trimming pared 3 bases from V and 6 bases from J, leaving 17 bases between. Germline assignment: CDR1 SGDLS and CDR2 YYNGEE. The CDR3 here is CASSGRGLRTDTQYF. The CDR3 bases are TGTGCCAGCAGCGGGCGGGGCCTCCGGACCGATACGCAGTATTTT.

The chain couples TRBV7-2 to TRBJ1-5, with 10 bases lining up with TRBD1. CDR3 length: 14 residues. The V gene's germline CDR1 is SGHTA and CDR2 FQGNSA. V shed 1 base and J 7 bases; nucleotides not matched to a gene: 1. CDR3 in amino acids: CASSLGGQGQPQHF. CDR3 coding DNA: TGTGCCAGCAGCTTAGGGGGACAGGGGCAGCCCCAGCATTTT.

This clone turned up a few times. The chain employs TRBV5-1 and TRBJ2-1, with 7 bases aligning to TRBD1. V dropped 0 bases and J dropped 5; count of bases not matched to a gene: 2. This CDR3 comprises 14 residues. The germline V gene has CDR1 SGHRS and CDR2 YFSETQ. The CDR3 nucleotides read TGCGCCAGCAGCTTGGGACAGGGCAACAATGAGCAGTTCTTC. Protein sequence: CASSLGQGNNEQFF. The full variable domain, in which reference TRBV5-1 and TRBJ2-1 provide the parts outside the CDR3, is KAGVTQTPRYLIKTRGQQVTLSCSPISGHRSVSWYQQTPGQGLQFLFEYFSETQRNKGNFPGRFSGRQFSNSRSEMNVSTLELGDSALYLCASSLGQGNNEQFFGPGTRLTVL.

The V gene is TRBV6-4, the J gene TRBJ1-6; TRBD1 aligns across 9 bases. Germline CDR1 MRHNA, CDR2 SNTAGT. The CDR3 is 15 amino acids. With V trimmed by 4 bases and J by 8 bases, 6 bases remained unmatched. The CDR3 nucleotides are TGTGCCAGCAGTGCGGAGGGACAGGGACATTCACCCCTCCACTTT. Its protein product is CASSAEGQGHSPLHF.

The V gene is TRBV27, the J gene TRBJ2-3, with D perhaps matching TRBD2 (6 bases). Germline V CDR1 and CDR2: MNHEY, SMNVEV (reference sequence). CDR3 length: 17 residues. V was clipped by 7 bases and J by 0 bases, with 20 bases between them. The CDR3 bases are TGTGCCAGCAAAGCTAATAGATTAGCGGCTAGCACAGATACGCAGTATTTT. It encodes CASKANRLAASTDTQYF.

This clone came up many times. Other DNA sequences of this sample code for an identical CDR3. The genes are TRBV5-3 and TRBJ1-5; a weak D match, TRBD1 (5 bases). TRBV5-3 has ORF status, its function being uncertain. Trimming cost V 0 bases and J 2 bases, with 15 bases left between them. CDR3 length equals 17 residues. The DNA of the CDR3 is TGTGCCAGAAGCTTGGGTCCTCCAGGGATGGGCAATCAGCCCCAGCATTTT. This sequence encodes CARSLGPPGMGNQPQHF.

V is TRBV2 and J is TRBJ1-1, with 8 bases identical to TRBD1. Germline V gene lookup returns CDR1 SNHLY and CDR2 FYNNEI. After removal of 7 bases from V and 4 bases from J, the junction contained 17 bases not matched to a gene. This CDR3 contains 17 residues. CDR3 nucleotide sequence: TGTGCCAGCATTCCCGGACAGGGTAAAATCGGAGGCACTGAAGCTTTCTTT. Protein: CASIPGQGKIGGTEAFF.

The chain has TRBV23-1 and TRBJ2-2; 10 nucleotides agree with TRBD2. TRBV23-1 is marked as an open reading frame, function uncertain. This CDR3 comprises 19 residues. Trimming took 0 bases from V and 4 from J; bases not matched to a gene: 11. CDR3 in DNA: TGCGCCAGCAGTCAATCCCGGGCTAGCGGGAGTCGGGTCACCGGGGAGCTGTTTTTT. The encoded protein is CASSQSRASGSRVTGELFF.

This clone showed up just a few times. CDR3 in DNA: TGTGCCAGCAGCTTGTTTGAGCGGGGGGGCCGAGAGACCCAGTACTTC. Protein sequence: CASSLFERGGRETQYF. The chain has TRBV5-4 and TRBJ2-5, with TRBD2 matching over 10 bases. V dropped 1 base and J dropped 4; count of bases not matched to a gene: 7. The CDR3 has 16 residues. CDR1 is SGHNT, CDR2 YYREEE, per germline (reference sequence).

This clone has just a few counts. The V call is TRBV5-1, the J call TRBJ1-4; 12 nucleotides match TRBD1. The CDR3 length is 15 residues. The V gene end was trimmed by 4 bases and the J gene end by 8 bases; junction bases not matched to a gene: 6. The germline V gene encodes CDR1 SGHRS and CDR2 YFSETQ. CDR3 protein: CASSPGDRGREKLFF. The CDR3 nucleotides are TGCGCCAGCAGCCCTGGGGACAGGGGGCGGGAAAAACTGTTTTTT.

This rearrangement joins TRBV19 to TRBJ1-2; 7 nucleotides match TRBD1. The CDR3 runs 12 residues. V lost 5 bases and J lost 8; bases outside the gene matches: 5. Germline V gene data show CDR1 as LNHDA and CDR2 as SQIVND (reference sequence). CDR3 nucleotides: TGTGCCAGTAGTTCAGACAGGGTCGGCTACACCTTC. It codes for CASSSDRVGYTF.

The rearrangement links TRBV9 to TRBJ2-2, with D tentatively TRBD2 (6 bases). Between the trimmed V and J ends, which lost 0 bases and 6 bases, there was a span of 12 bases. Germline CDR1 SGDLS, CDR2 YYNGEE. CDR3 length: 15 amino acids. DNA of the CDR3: TGTGCCAGCAGCGTAGAGTTCGGAGGGGCCGGGGAGCTGTTTTTT. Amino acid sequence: CASSVEFGGAGELFF.

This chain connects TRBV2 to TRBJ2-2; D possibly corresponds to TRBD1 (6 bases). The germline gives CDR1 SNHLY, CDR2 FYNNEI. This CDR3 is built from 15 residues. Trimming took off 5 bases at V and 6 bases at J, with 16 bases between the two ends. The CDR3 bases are TGTGCCAGCAGTTTCAACAGGGTGGTGGCCGGGGAGCTGTTTTTT. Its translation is CASSFNRVVAGELFF. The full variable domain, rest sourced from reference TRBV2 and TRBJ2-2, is EPEVTQTPSHQVTQMGQEVILRCVPISNHLYFYWYRQILGQKVEFLVSFYNNEISEKSEIFDDQFSVERPDGSNFTLKIRSTKLEDSAMYFCASSFNRVVAGELFFGEGSRLTVL.

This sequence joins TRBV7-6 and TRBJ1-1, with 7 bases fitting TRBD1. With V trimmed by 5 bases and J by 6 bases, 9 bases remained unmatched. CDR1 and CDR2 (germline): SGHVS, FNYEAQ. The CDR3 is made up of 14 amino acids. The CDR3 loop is CASSQTGVAAEAFF. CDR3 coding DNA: TGTGCCAGCAGCCAAACAGGGGTTGCCGCTGAAGCTTTCTTT.

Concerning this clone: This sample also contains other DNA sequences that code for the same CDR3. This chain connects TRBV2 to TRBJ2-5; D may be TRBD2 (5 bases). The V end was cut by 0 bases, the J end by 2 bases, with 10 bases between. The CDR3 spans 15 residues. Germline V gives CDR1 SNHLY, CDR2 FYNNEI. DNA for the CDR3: TGTGCCAGCAGTGAAGCGGGCGGGCGGCAAGAGACCCAGTACTTC. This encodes CASSEAGGRQETQYF.

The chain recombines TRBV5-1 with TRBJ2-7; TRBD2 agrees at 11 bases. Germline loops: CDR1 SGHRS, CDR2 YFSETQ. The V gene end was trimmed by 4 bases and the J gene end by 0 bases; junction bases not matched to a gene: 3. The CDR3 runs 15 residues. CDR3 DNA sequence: TGCGCCAGCAGCACTACTAGCGGGAGCTCCTACGAGCAGTACTTC. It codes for CASSTTSGSSYEQYF.

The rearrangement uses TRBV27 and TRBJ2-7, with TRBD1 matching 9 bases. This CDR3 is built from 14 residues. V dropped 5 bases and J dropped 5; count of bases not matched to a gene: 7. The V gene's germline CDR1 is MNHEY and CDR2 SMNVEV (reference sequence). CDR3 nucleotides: TGTGCCAGCAGTGGGTTACAGGGGGCCAACGAGCAGTACTTC. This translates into CASSGLQGANEQYF.